This T cell receptor (beta chain) comes out of a study of cytomegalovirus exposure and HLA in healthy donors. This clone was seen once. Vbeta (60) and Jbeta (13) primers were used in the PCR. Profiling relied on immunoSEQ multiplex PCR, and the TCRdb table lists in-frame clones only, not all of them. The sample yields roughly 180,000 clones, 80% to 90% seen once. The specimen sequenced was PBMCs. The sequence came from a man between 18 and 35 years old in good health and CMV-seropositive.

The CDR3 region has the DNA TGTGCCTGGCTTCCCCGACTAGCGGTCGAGCAGTACTTC. Residues: CAWLPRLAVEQYF. This chain links TRBV30 with TRBJ2-7; 9 positions match TRBD2. V was pared by 5 bases and J by 6 bases, with 8 bases of the junction left unmatched. This CDR3 is built from 13 residues. In germline, CDR1 is GTSNPN, CDR2 SVGIG (reference sequence).